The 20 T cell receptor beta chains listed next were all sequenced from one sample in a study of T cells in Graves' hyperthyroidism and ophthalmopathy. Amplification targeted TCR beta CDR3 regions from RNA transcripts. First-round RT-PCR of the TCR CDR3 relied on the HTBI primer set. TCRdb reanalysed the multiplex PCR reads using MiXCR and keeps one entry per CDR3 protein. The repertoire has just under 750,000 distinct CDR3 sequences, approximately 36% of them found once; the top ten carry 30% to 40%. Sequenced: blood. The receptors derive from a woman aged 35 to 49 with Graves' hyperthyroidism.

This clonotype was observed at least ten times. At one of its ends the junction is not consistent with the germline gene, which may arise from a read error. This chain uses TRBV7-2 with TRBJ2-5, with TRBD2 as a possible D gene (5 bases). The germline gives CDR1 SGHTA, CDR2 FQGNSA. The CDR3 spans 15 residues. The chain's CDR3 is CASSLGGLADETQYF. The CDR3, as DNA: TGCGCCAGCAGCCTCGGCGGACTCGCTGATGAGACCCAGTACTTC.

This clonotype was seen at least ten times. CDR3 loop: CASSEHSREDYGYTF. In nucleotides, the CDR3 is TGTGCCAGCAGTGAACACTCGCGGGAAGACTATGGCTACACCTTC. This chain uses TRBV25-1 with TRBJ1-2; no clear D gene. This CDR3 contains 15 residues. The germline gives CDR1 MGHDK, CDR2 SYGVNS. V lost 2 bases to trimming and J lost 3 bases, with 13 bases between them.

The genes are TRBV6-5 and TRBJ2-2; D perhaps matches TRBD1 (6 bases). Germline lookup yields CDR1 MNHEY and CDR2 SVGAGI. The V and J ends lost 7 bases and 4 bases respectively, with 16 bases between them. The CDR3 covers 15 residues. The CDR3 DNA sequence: TGTGCCAGCAATTTGGGGCAGGGGAGCACCGGGGAGCTGTTTTTT. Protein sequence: CASNLGQGSTGELFF.

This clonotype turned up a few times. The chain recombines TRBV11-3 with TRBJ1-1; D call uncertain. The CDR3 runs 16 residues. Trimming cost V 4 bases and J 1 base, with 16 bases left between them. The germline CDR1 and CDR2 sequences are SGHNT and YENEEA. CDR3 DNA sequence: TGTGCCAGCAGCTCGTCGTGGGGAAATTCGAACACTGAAGCTTTCTTT. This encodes CASSSSWGNSNTEAFF.

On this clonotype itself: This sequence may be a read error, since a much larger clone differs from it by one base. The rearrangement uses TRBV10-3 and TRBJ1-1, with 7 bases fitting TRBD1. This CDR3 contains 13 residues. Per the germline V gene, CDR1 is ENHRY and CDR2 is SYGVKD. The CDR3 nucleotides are TGTGCCATCAGTCCAGGGGGGGGGACTGAAGCTTCCTTT. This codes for CAISPGGGTEASF.

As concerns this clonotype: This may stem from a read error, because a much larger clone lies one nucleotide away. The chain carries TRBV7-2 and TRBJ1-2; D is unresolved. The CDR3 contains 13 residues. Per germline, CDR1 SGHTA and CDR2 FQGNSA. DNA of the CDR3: TGTGCCGGCAGCACCATAATAGACTATGGCTACACCTTC. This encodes CAGSTIIDYGYTF.

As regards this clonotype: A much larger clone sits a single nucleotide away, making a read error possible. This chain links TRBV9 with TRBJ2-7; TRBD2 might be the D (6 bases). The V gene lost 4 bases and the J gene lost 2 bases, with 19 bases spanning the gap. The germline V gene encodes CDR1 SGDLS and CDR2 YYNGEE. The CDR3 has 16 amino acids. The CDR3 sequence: CASSPEGSPAPYEQYF. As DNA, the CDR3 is TGTGCCAGCAGCCCGGAGGGCAGCCCTGCACCCTACGAGCAGTACTTC.

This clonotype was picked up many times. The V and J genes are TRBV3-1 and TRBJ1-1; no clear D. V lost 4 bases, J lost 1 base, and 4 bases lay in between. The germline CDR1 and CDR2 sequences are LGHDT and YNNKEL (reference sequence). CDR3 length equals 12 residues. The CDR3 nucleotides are TGTGCCAGCAGCCCGAAGAACACTGAAGCTTTCTTT. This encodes CASSPKNTEAFF.

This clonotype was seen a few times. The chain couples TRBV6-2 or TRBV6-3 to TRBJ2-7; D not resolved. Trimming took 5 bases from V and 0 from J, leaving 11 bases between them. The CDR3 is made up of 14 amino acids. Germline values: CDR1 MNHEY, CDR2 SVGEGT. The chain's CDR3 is CASSDGSVSYEQYF. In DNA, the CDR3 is TGTGCCAGCAGTGATGGGTCAGTCTCCTACGAGCAGTACTTC.

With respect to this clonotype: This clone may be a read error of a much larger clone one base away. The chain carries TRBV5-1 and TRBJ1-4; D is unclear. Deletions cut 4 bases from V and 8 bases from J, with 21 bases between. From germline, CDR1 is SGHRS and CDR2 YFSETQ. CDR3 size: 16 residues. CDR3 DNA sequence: TGCGCCAGCAGCCGCCCAGAAACAAGGTTCCGAGAAAAACTGTTTTTT. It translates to CASSRPETRFREKLFF.

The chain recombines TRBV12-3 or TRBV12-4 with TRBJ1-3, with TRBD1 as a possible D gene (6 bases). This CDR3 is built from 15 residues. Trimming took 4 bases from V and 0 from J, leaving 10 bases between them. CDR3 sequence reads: CASSSTGSSGNTIYF. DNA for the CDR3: TGTGCCAGCAGTTCCACAGGGTCCTCTGGAAACACCATATATTTT.

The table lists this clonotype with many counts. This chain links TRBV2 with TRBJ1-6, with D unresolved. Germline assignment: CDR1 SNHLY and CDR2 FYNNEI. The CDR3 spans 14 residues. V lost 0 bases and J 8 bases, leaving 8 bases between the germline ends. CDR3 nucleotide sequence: TGTGCCAGCAGTGAAGCAGGGAGTTATTCACCCCTCCACTTT. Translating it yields CASSEAGSYSPLHF.

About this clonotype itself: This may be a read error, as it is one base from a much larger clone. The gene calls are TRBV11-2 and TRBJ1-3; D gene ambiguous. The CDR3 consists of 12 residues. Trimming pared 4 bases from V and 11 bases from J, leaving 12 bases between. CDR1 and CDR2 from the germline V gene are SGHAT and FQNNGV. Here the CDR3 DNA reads TGTGCCAGCAGCTCACAAGCTGTGGCCATATATTTT. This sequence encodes CASSSQAVAIYF.

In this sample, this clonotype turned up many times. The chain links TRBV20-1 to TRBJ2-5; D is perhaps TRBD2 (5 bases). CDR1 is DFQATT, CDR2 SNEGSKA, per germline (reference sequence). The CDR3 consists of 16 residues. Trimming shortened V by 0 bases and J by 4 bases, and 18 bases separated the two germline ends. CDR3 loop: CSARDRARPRGETQYF. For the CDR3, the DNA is TGCAGTGCTAGAGATAGGGCAAGACCCCGGGGAGAGACCCAGTACTTC.

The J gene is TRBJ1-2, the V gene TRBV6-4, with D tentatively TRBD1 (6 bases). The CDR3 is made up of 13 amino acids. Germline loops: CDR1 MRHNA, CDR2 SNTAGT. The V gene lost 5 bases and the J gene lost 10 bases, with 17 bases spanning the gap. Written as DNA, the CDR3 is TGTGCCAGCAGTTACGGGTCCGGACAGCCCTACACCTTC. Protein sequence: CASSYGSGQPYTF.

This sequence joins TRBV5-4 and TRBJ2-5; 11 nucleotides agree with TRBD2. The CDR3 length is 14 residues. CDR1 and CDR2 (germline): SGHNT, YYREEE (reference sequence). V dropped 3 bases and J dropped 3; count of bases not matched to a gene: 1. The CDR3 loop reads CASSSTSGKETQYF. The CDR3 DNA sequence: TGTGCCAGCAGCTCGACTAGCGGGAAAGAGACCCAGTACTTC.

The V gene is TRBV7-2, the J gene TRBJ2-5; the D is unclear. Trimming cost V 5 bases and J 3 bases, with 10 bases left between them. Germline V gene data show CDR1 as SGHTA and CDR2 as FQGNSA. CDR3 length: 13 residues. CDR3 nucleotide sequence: TGTGCCAGCAGCGTGGACCAGAAAGAGACCCAGTACTTC. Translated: CASSVDQKETQYF.

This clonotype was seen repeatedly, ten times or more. CDR3 sequence: CASRGGTHYGYTF. As DNA, the CDR3 is TGTGCCTCCCGGGGAGGGACTCACTATGGCTACACCTTC. The chain carries TRBV19 and TRBJ1-2; a possible D gene is TRBD1 (5 bases). Germline CDR1 LNHDA, CDR2 SQIVND (reference sequence). The germline V and J ends were trimmed by 11 bases and 3 bases, with 16 bases remaining between them. The CDR3 is made up of 13 amino acids.

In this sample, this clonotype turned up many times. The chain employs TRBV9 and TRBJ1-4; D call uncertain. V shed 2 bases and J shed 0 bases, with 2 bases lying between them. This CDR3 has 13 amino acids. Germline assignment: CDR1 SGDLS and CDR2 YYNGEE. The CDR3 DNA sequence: TGTGCCAGCAGCGTTGCAACTAATGAAAAACTGTTTTTT. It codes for CASSVATNEKLFF.

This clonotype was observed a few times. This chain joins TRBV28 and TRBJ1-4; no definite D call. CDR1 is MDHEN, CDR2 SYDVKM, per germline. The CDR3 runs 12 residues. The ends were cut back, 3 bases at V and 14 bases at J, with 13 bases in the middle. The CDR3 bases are TGTGCCAGCAGTTTGGGCAGTGGGAAGCTGTTTTTT. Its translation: CASSLGSGKLFF.